Included here is one T cell receptor beta chain sequence, with context. What it binds is unknown. The sample originates from a study of blood T cells in healthy people across ages. Researchers isolated at least 7 million PBMCs per sample. The CDR3 is made up of 15 amino acids. CDR1 is MGHRA, CDR2 YSYEKL, per germline. Trimming shortened V by 1 base and J by 2 bases, and 11 bases separated the two germline ends. For the second PCR, which ran for roughly 6 to 12 cycles, a sample-barcoded 5' primer and a J-beta primer mix were used. TCRdb reanalysed the 5' RACE reads using MiXCR and keeps one entry per CDR3 protein. The sample has about a million distinct CDR3 sequences; around 54% are singletons. Points from the study as a whole: No one knew whether donors had CMV, which possibly confounded expanded clonotype changes. When set beside aged donors, long-lived donors presented more naive CD4+ cells and higher diversity. Correlation between TCR beta diversity and naive T cell percentage was strong.

The receptor's source is a woman aged 55-69 years in good health. The sequencing input was blood. The chain carries TRBV4-1 and TRBJ2-5; no clear D gene. The CDR3 nucleotides read TGCGCCAGCAGCCAAGGGCTAGTGTCTCAAGAGACCCAGTACTTC. Its translation: CASSQGLVSQETQYF.